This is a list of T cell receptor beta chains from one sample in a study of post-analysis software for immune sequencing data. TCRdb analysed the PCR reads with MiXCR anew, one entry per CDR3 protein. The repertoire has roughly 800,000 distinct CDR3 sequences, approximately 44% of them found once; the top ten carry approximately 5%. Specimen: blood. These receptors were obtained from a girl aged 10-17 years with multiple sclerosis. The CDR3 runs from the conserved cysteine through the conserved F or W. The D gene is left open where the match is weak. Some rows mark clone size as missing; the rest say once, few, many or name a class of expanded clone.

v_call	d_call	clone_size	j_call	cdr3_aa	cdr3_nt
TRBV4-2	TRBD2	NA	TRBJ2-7	CASSQMTSGSDEQYF	TGTGCCAGCAGCCAGATGACTAGCGGGAGTGACGAGCAGTACTTC
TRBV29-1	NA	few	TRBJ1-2	CSTEGPTDGYTF	TGCAGCACGGAAGGGCCGACGGATGGCTACACCTTC
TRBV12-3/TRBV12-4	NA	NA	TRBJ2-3	CASSFRVSTDAQYF	TGTGCCAGCAGTTTCCGAGTGAGTACGGATGCGCAGTATTTT
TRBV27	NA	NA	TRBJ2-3	CASSLGAGRGTDTQYF	TGTGCCAGCAGTTTGGGGGCGGGAAGGGGCACAGATACGCAGTATTTT
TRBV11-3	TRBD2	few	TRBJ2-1	CASSFLSGGIPNEQFF	TGTGCCAGCAGCTTTTTATCCGGGGGGATCCCCAATGAGCAGTTCTTC
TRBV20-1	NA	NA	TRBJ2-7	CSAEQGTNHEQYF	TGCAGTGCTGAACAGGGAACTAACCACGAGCAGTACTTC
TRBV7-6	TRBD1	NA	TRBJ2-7	CASSLTGQGGTYEQYF	TGTGCCAGCAGCTTAACGGGACAGGGGGGGACCTACGAGCAGTACTTC
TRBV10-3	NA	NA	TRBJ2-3	CAISPRSGADTQYF	TGTGCCATCAGCCCTCGGAGTGGTGCAGATACGCAGTATTTT
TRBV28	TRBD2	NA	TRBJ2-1	CASSLGLAGGLGDEQFF	TGTGCCAGCAGTTTGGGGCTAGCGGGAGGGTTGGGGGATGAGCAGTTCTTC
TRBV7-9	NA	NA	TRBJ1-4	CASSPTRATNEKLFF	TGTGCCAGCAGCCCGACAAGGGCAACTAATGAAAAACTGTTTTTT
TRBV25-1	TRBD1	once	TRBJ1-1	CASRNRDRGYTEAFF	TGTGCCAGCAGGAACCGCGACAGGGGATACACTGAAGCTTTCTTT
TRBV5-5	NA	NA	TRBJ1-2	CASSFQGWGTNYGYTF	TGTGCCAGCAGCTTTCAAGGGTGGGGGACTAACTATGGCTACACCTTC
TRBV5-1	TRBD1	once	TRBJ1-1	CASRGQGATEAFF	TGCGCCAGCCGCGGGCAGGGGGCGACTGAAGCTTTCTTT
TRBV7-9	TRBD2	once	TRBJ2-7	CASSLSSGGDSYEQYF	TGTGCCAGCAGCTTATCTAGCGGGGGGGACTCCTACGAGCAGTACTTC
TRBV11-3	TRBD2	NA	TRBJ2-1	CASSPGTSNEQFF	TGTGCCAGCAGCCCCGGGACTAGCAATGAGCAGTTCTTC
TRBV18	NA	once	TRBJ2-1	CASSTPQGPYNEQFF	TGTGCCAGCTCTACGCCACAGGGACCCTACAATGAGCAGTTCTTC
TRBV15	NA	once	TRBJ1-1	CATSTYYDGNTEAFF	TGTGCCACCAGCACCTACTATGACGGGAACACTGAAGCTTTCTTT
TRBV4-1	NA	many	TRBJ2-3	CASSPERHTDTQYF	TGCGCCAGCAGCCCGGAGAGACACACAGATACGCAGTATTTT
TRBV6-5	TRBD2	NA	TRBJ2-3	CASSPRGRGADTQYF	TGTGCCAGCAGTCCCCGCGGGAGGGGGGCAGATACGCAGTATTTT
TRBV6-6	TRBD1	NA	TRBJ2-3	CASSYQDRGSTDTQYF	TGTGCCAGCAGTTATCAGGACAGGGGGAGCACAGATACGCAGTATTTT
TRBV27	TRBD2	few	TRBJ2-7	CASSLPGTSGIHEQYF	TGTGCCAGCAGTTTACCCGGGACTAGCGGGATCCACGAGCAGTACTTC
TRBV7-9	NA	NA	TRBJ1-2	CASSMSPGLGDYGYTF	TGTGCCAGCAGCATGAGTCCCGGACTCGGGGACTATGGCTACACCTTC
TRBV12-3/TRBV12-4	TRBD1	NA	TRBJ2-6	CASGTGAGANVLTF	TGTGCCAGCGGAACAGGGGCTGGGGCCAACGTCCTGACTTTC